Here is one T cell receptor (beta chain) with its context. Its antigen is undetermined. This sample stems from a study of cytomegalovirus exposure and HLA in healthy donors. Broader study findings: Among TCR beta chains of equal frequency, HLA-associated ones were more clonally expanded in a later analysis. CMV serostatus was the only recorded immune exposure for donors. Follow-up analysis later connected one missense variant in DCLRE1C with trimming of TCR beta V- and J-genes. The likely origin of a cluster of highly shared sequence variants was a sequencing artifact.

Use of 60 Vbeta and 13 Jbeta primers characterized the PCR. The method was immunoSEQ multiplex PCR; TCRdb's version includes in-frame clones alone and lacks a portion of them. The sample records around 130,000 clones, just under 75% being singletons. The CDR3 is made up of 17 amino acids. The V gene end was trimmed by 3 bases and the J gene end by 2 bases; junction bases not matched to a gene: 6. CDR1 and CDR2 from the germline V gene are SGHTA and FQGNSA. The chain employs TRBV7-2 and TRBJ2-3; the match to TRBD2 covers 12 bases. This TCR was recovered from a man aged 40-55 years in good health and CMV-seropositive. The sequenced material came from PBMCs. CDR3 sequence (DNA): TGTGCCAGCAGCTTTTCCGGGACTAGCGGGCCCACAGATACGCAGTATTTT. Translated: CASSFSGTSGPTDTQYF. The full variable domain, in which reference TRBV7-2 and TRBJ2-3 provide the parts outside the CDR3, is GAGVSQSPSNKVTEKGKDVELRCDPISGHTALYWYRQSLGQGLEFLIYFQGNSAPDKSGLPSDRFSAERTGGSVSTLTIQRTQQEDSAVYLCASSFSGTSGPTDTQYFGPGTRLTVL.